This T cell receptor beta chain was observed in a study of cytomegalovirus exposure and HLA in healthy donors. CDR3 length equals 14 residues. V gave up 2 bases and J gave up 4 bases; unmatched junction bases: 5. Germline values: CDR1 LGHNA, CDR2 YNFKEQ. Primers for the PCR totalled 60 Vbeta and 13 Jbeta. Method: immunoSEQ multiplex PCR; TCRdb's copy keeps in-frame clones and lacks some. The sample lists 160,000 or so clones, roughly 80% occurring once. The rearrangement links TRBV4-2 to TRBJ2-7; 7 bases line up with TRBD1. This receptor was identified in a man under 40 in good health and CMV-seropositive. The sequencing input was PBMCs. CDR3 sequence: CASSQRDRGYEQYF. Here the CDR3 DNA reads TGTGCCAGCAGCCAAAGGGACAGAGGATACGAGCAGTACTTC.